The rows below give T cell receptor beta chains drawn from one sample of a study of response to subunit inactivated influenza vaccine. In TCRdb, the RT-PCR reads were re-called with MiXCR into one record per CDR3 protein. The sample records about 540,000 distinct CDR3 sequences, approximately 20% being singletons. The same data also contributed to another study, on T cells expressing NK-cell markers.

The specimen was CD4+ T cells sorted from PBMCs, collected about 12 days after vaccination. These receptors all stem from a man aged 45 to 65 who received an inactivated influenza vaccine. Each CDR3 is given with its conserved first and last residue. A D gene is named only where the DNA matches it firmly. Expanded clones are given a class, and other clones once, few, many or no size at all.

>TRBV20-1|-|-|TRBJ2-3
CSAIALVGTDTQYF
TGCAGTGCTATTGCCCTCGTCGGCACAGATACGCAGTATTTT
>TRBV12-3/TRBV12-4|-|-|TRBJ1-2
CASRQGYYGYTF
TGTGCCAGCAGACAGGGTTACTATGGCTACACCTTC
>TRBV5-1|few|-|TRBJ2-5
CASSSTGHLQETQYF
TGCGCCAGCAGCTCAACGGGACATCTTCAAGAGACCCAGTACTTC
>TRBV7-2|-|TRBD1|TRBJ2-1
CASSRIRDREGEQFF
TGTGCCAGCAGCCGGATCCGGGACAGGGAAGGGGAGCAGTTCTTC
>TRBV28|few|-|TRBJ1-3
CASSTRLNTIYF
TGTGCCAGCAGTACCCGACTGAACACCATATATTTT
>TRBV5-1|few|TRBD1|TRBJ1-4
CASSNSGTGDEKLFF
TGCGCCAGCAGCAATTCCGGGACAGGGGACGAAAAACTGTTTTTT
>TRBV5-5|-|-|TRBJ2-2
CASSLVGDTNTGELFF
TGTGCCAGCAGCTTGGTGGGGGATACGAACACCGGGGAGCTGTTTTTT
>TRBV5-5|-|TRBD2|TRBJ2-7
CASSLRDYSYEQYF
TGTGCCAGCAGCTTGCGGGACTATTCCTACGAGCAGTACTTC
>TRBV29-1|many|-|TRBJ2-3
CSVSGRNTDTQYF
TGCAGCGTTTCTGGTCGAAACACAGATACGCAGTATTTT
>TRBV6-2/TRBV6-3|few|-|TRBJ2-7
CASSYQRAKTYEQYF
TGTGCCAGCAGTTACCAGCGGGCAAAAACCTACGAGCAGTACTTC
>TRBV20-1|few|-|TRBJ2-3
CSARDQGLASDTQYF
TGCAGTGCTAGAGATCAAGGGCTAGCTTCAGATACGCAGTATTTT
>TRBV6-2/TRBV6-3|few|-|TRBJ2-5
CASRQLETQYF
TGTGCCAGCAGACAGTTGGAGACCCAGTACTTC
>TRBV6-1|-|-|TRBJ2-3
CASSESRVRDTQYF
TGTGCCAGCAGTGAATCTAGGGTCCGAGATACGCAGTATTTT
>TRBV20-1|-|-|TRBJ2-6
CSAPGGRSGANVLTF
TGCAGTGCTCCCGGGGGGCGCTCTGGGGCCAACGTCCTGACTTTC
>TRBV12-3/TRBV12-4|many|-|TRBJ1-2
CASSLLDYGYTF
TGTGCCAGCAGTTTGCTTGACTATGGCTACACCTTC
>TRBV4-3|-|-|TRBJ2-5
CASSQDYRAQETQYF
TGCGCCAGCAGCCAAGATTACAGGGCTCAAGAGACCCAGTACTTC
>TRBV10-3|-|-|TRBJ1-2
CAISDLQGASGYTF
TGTGCCATCAGTGATCTTCAGGGTGCCTCGGGCTACACCTTC
>TRBV3-1|-|TRBD2|TRBJ2-1
CASSQVLAGGVYEQFF
TGTGCCAGCAGCCAAGTCCTAGCGGGGGGCGTCTATGAGCAGTTCTTC
>TRBV9|few|-|TRBJ2-1
CASSVVAGTYNEQFF
TGTGCCAGCAGCGTAGTCGCGGGTACCTACAATGAGCAGTTCTTC
>TRBV4-1|few|TRBD2|TRBJ2-1
CASSQDRLAGGDDEQFF
TGCGCCAGCAGCCAAGATCGGCTAGCGGGAGGAGACGATGAGCAGTTCTTC
>TRBV6-2/TRBV6-3|-|TRBD1|TRBJ1-2
CASSYSGQGNYGYTF
TGTGCCAGCAGTTACTCTGGACAGGGCAACTATGGCTACACCTTC
>TRBV4-3|-|TRBD1|TRBJ1-1
CASSRKDRGSMNTEAFF
TGCGCCAGCAGCCGGAAAGACAGGGGGAGTATGAACACTGAAGCTTTCTTT
>TRBV27|-|-|TRBJ2-5
CASSLYPGKQETQYF
TGTGCCAGCAGTTTATATCCTGGGAAACAAGAGACCCAGTACTTC
>TRBV7-2|-|-|TRBJ1-1
CASSLAQRRGRMGEAFF
TGTGCCAGCAGCTTAGCCCAACGCCGGGGGCGGATGGGTGAAGCTTTCTTT
>TRBV5-1|many|-|TRBJ2-1
CASSLGTAREQFF
TGCGCCAGCAGCTTGGGGACGGCAAGAGAGCAGTTCTTC
>TRBV11-2|-|-|TRBJ2-7
CASSLTQKTGYSYEQYF
TGTGCCAGCAGCTTAACCCAAAAGACAGGATACTCCTACGAGCAGTACTTC
>TRBV12-3/TRBV12-4|few|TRBD2|TRBJ2-1
CASSTSGAYNEQFF
TGTGCCAGCAGCACTAGCGGAGCTTACAATGAGCAGTTCTTC
>TRBV18|-|TRBD2|TRBJ2-1
CASSPLWGLAGVTDEQFF
TGTGCCAGCTCACCACTGTGGGGACTAGCGGGAGTTACCGATGAGCAGTTCTTC
>TRBV28|few|-|TRBJ2-1
CASSLWNTLSSYNEQFF
TGTGCCAGCAGTTTATGGAATACTTTAAGCTCCTACAATGAGCAGTTCTTC
>TRBV5-6|-|TRBD1|TRBJ2-7
CASIGQGGTSYEQYF
TGTGCCAGCATCGGACAGGGGGGAACGTCCTACGAGCAGTACTTC
>TRBV5-1|few|-|TRBJ2-2
CASAGQSGTGELFF
TGCGCCAGCGCGGGGCAGTCTGGCACCGGGGAGCTGTTTTTT
>TRBV5-1|many|TRBD1|TRBJ1-1
CASSFSAGGNTEAFF
TGCGCCAGCAGCTTCTCCGCAGGGGGGAACACTGAAGCTTTCTTT
>TRBV20-1|many|TRBD1|TRBJ2-2
CSARDITGDNTGELFF
TGCAGTGCTAGAGATATCACAGGGGACAACACCGGGGAGCTGTTTTTT
>TRBV5-1|few|-|TRBJ2-1
CASSLDRVSNEQFF
TGCGCCAGCAGCTTGGACAGGGTTTCCAATGAGCAGTTCTTC
>TRBV7-2|-|-|TRBJ2-4
CASSRMSGGLGNIQYF
TGTGCCAGCAGCCGCATGTCGGGGGGCCTCGGAAACATTCAGTACTTC
>TRBV29-1|-|-|TRBJ2-7
CSVRRGVAYEQYF
TGCAGCGTTCGGCGGGGAGTGGCCTACGAGCAGTACTTC
>TRBV5-1|few|TRBD1|TRBJ2-5
CASSFTGDGETQYF
TGCGCCAGCAGCTTTACAGGGGATGGAGAGACCCAGTACTTC
>TRBV20-1|-|-|TRBJ2-7
CSAPPVGAGKYYEQYF
TGCAGTGCTCCCCCGGTGGGGGCAGGGAAATATTACGAGCAGTACTTC
>TRBV27|-|-|TRBJ2-5
CASSLKGVGSAQETQYF
TGTGCCAGCAGTTTAAAGGGGGTTGGTTCGGCGCAAGAGACCCAGTACTTC
>TRBV27|-|-|TRBJ2-6
CASSPWGVYGANVLTF
TGTGCCAGCAGTCCGTGGGGGGTATATGGGGCCAACGTCCTGACTTTC
>TRBV9|-|-|TRBJ2-5
CASSVAARVTRETQYF
TGTGCCAGCAGCGTAGCTGCGCGGGTCACGAGGGAGACCCAGTACTTC
>TRBV4-1|few|TRBD2|TRBJ2-1
CASSQGKAGDNEQFF
TGCGCCAGCAGCCAAGGGAAAGCGGGGGACAATGAGCAGTTCTTC
>TRBV11-2|-|-|TRBJ2-3
CASSSFMTRSTDTQYF
TGTGCCAGCAGTTCCTTTATGACTAGAAGCACAGATACGCAGTATTTT
>TRBV4-3|few|TRBD1|TRBJ2-2
CASSQESHGQGRTGELFF
TGCGCCAGCAGCCAAGAAAGTCACGGACAGGGAAGGACCGGGGAGCTGTTTTTT
>TRBV7-2|-|-|TRBJ2-1
CASSLGRGLTRDHEQFF
TGTGCCAGCAGCTTAGGGCGCGGTCTAACGAGGGACCACGAGCAGTTCTTC
>TRBV21-1|-|-|TRBJ2-4
CASSKALPGIQYF
TGTGCCAGCAGCAAAGCGCTTCCGGGCATTCAGTACTTC
>TRBV7-8|-|-|TRBJ1-4
CAGSPAGGLNEKLFF
TGTGCCGGCAGCCCCGCCGGGGGACTTAATGAAAAACTGTTTTTT
>TRBV24-1|few|TRBD1|TRBJ2-1
CATSDSGTGGMDEQFF
TGTGCCACCAGTGACTCCGGGACAGGGGGCATGGATGAGCAGTTCTTC
>TRBV6-2/TRBV6-3|-|TRBD2|TRBJ2-3
CASTRERTDTQYF
TGTGCCAGCACGCGGGAGCGCACAGATACGCAGTATTTT
>TRBV12-3/TRBV12-4|-|-|TRBJ2-3
CASSLARRDRHTDTQYF
TGTGCCAGCAGTTTAGCGCGGCGGGACCGGCACACAGATACGCAGTATTTT
>TRBV20-1|-|-|TRBJ1-5
CSASAISSGNQPQHF
TGCAGTGCCTCCGCCATTAGTTCGGGTAATCAGCCCCAGCATTTT